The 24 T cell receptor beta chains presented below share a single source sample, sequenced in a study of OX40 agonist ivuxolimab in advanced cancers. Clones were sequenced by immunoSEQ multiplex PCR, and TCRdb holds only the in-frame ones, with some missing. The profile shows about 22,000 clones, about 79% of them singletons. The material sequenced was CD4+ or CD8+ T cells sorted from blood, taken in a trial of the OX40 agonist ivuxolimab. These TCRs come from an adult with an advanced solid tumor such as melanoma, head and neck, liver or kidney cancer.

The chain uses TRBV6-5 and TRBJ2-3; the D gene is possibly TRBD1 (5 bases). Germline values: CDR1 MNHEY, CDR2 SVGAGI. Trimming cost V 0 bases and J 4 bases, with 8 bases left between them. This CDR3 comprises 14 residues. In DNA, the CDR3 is TGTGCCAGCAGTTACTCGCCAGGGTCAGATACGCAGTATTTT. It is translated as CASSYSPGSDTQYF.

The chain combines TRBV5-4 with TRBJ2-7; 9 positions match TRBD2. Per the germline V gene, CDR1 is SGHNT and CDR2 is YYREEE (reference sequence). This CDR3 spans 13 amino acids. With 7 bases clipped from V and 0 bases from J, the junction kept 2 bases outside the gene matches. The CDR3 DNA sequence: TGTGCCAGCGGGCGGGAGGGCTCCTACGAGCAGTACTTC. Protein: CASGREGSYEQYF.

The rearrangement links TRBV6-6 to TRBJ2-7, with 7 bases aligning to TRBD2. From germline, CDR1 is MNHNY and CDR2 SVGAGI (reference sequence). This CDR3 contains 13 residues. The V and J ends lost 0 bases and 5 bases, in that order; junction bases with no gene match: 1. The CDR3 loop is CASSYSRGDEQYF. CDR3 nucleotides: TGTGCCAGCAGTTACTCTCGGGGGGACGAGCAGTACTTC.

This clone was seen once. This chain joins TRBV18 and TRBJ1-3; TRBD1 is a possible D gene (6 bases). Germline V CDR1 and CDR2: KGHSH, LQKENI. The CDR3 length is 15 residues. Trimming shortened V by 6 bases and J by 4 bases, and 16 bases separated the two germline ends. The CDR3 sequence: CASSLQGLTGNTIYF. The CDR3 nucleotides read TGTGCCAGCTCCCTCCAGGGGCTGACGGGAAACACCATATATTTT. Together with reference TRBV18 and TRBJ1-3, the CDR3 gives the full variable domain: NAGVMQNPRHLVRRRGQEARLRCSPMKGHSHVYWYRQLPEEGLKFMVYLQKENIIDESGMPKERFSAEFPKEGPSILRIQQVVRGDSAAYFCASSLQGLTGNTIYFGEGSWLTVV.

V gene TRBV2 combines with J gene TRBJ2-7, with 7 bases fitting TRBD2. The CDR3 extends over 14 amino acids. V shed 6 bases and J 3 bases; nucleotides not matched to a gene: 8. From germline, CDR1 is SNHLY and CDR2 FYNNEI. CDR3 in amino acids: CASRASGNYYEQYF. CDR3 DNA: TGTGCCAGCAGGGCAAGCGGGAACTACTACGAGCAGTACTTC.

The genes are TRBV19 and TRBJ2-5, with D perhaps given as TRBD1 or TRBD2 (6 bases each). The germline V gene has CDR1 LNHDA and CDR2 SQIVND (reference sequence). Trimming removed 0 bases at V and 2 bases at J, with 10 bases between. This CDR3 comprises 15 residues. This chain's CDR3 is CASSIEIGGQETQYF. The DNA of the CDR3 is TGTGCCAGTAGTATAGAAATAGGGGGGCAAGAGACCCAGTACTTC. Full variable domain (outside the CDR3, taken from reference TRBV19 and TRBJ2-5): DGGITQSPKYLFRKEGQNVTLSCEQNLNHDAMYWYRQDPGQGLRLIYYSQIVNDFQKGDIAEGYSVSREKKESFPLTVTSAQKNPTAFYLCASSIEIGGQETQYFGPGTRLLVL.

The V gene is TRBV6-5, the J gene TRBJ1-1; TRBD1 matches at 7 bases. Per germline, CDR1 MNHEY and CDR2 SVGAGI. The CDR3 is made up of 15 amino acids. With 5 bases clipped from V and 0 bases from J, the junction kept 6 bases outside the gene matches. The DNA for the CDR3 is TGTGCCAGCAGTCCCCCGGGACAGTTGAACACTGAAGCTTTCTTT. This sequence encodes CASSPPGQLNTEAFF.

The CDR3 reads CASSFKTNRGMDQPQHF. The CDR3, as DNA: TGTGCCAGCAGCTTTAAAACTAACAGGGGGATGGATCAGCCCCAGCATTTT. This chain joins TRBV21-1 and TRBJ1-5; the table's D call of TRBD1 was not tested on the DNA. TRBV21-1 is a pseudogene segment. CDR3 length: 17 amino acids.

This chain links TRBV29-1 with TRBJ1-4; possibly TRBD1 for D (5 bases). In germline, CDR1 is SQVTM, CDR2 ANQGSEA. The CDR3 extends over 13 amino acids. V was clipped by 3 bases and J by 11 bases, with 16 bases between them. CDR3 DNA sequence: TGCAGCGTTGAGGGGGACGGGATTGAGAAACTGTTTTTT. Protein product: CSVEGDGIEKLFF.

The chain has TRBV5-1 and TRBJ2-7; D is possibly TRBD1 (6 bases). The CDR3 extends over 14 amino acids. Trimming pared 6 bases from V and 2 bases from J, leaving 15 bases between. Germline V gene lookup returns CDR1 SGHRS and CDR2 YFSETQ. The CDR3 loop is CASKMVGDTYEQYF. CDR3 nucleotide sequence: TGCGCCAGCAAAATGGTAGGGGACACCTACGAGCAGTACTTC.

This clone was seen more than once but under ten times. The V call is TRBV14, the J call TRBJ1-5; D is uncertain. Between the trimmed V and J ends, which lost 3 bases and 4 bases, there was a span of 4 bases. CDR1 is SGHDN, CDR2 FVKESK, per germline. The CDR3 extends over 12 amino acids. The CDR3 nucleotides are TGTGCCAGCAGCCACTTGAATCAGCCCCAGCATTTT. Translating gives CASSHLNQPQHF.

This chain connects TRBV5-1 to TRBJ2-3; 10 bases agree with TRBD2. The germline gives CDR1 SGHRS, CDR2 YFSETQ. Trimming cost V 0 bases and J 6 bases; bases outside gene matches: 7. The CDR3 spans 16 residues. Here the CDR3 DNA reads TGCGCCAGCAGCTTGGAGTCTAGCGGGAGAGGGGATACGCAGTATTTT. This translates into CASSLESSGRGDTQYF.

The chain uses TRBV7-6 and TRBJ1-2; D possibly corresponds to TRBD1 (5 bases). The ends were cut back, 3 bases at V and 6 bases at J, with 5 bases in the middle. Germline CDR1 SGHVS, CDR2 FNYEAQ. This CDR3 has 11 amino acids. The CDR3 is CASSLGDGYTF. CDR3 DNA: TGTGCCAGCAGCTTGGGGGATGGCTACACCTTC.

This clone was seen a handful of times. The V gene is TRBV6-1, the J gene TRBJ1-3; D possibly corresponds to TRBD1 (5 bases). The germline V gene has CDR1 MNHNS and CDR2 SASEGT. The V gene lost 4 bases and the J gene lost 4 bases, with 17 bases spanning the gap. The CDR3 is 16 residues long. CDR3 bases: TGTGCCAGCAGTGTCACCCTCGGGGGTTCAGGAAACACCATATATTTT. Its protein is CASSVTLGGSGNTIYF.

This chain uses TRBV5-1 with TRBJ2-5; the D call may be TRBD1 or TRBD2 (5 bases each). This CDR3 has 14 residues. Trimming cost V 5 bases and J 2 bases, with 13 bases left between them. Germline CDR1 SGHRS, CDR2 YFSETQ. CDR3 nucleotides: TGCGCCAGCAGGGCAGGGTCGGGACAAGAGACCCAGTACTTC. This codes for CASRAGSGQETQYF.

CDR3 in amino acids: CASSLKPGQTYEQYF. In DNA form, the CDR3 reads TGTGCCAGCAGCTTAAAACCGGGACAGACCTACGAGCAGTACTTC. The chain joins TRBV13 to TRBJ2-7, with 7 bases fitting TRBD1. Trimming cost V 2 bases and J 2 bases; bases outside gene matches: 6. The CDR3 is made up of 15 amino acids. The germline V gene encodes CDR1 PRHDT and CDR2 FYEKMQ (reference sequence).

CDR3 nucleotides: TGCAGCACCAGGACGCAGGGGGCCGACGAGCAGTACTTC. It is translated as CSTRTQGADEQYF. The gene calls are TRBV29-1 and TRBJ2-7; 8 bases match TRBD1. The CDR3 loop spans 13 amino acids. V dropped 8 bases and J dropped 5; count of bases not matched to a gene: 11. Per germline, CDR1 SQVTM and CDR2 ANQGSEA.

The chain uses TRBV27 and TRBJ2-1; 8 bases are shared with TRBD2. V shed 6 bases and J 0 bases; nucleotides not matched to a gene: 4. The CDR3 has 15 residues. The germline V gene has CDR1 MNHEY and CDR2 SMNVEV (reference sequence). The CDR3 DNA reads TGTGCCAGCAGGACGGGAGGGGCCTCCTACAATGAGCAGTTCTTC. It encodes CASRTGGASYNEQFF.

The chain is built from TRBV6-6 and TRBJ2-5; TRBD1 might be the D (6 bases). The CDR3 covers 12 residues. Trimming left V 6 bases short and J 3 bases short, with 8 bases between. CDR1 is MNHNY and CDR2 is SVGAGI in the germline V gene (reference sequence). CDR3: CASRNREETQYF. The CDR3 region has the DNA TGTGCCAGCAGAAACAGGGAAGAGACCCAGTACTTC.

The CDR3 sequence: CASSTFPGDENYSNQPQHF. The CDR3 coding sequence is TGCGCCAGCAGCACCTTCCCCGGGGACGAGAATTATAGCAATCAGCCCCAGCATTTT. The V call is TRBV5-1, the J call TRBJ1-5; a weak D match, TRBD1 (5 bases). The CDR3 is 19 amino acids. Germline CDR1 reads SGHRS; CDR2 reads YFSETQ. Trimming shortened V by 4 bases and J by 0 bases, and 23 bases separated the two germline ends.

The CDR3 here is CASSYYRAQETQYF. CDR3 in DNA: TGTGCCAGCAGTTATTACAGGGCGCAAGAGACCCAGTACTTC. This sequence joins TRBV28 and TRBJ2-5; D possibly corresponds to TRBD1 (6 bases). V dropped 4 bases and J dropped 2 bases, with 11 bases sitting between them. Germline lookup yields CDR1 MDHEN and CDR2 SYDVKM. The length of the CDR3 is 14 residues. Complete variable domain (other parts from reference TRBV28 and TRBJ2-5): DVKVTQSSRYLVKRTGEKVFLECVQDMDHENMFWYRQDPGLGLRLIYFSYDVKMKEKGDIPEGYSVSREKKERFSLILESASTNQTSMYLCASSYYRAQETQYFGPGTRLLVL.

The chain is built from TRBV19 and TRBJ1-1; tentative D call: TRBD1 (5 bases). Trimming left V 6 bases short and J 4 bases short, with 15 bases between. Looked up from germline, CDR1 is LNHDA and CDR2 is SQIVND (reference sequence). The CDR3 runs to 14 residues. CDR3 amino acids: CASSRALASTEAFF. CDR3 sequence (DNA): TGTGCCAGTAGCAGGGCCCTGGCGAGCACTGAAGCTTTCTTT.

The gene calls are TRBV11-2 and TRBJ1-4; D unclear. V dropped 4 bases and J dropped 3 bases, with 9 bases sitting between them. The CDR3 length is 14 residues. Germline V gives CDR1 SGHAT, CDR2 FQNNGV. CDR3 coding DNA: TGTGCCAGCAGCTCACTTGGGGCTAATGAAAAACTGTTTTTT. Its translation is CASSSLGANEKLFF.

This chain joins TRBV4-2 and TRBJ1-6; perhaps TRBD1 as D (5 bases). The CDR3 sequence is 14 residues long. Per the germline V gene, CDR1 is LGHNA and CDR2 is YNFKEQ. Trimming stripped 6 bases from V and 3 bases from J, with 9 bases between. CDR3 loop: CASRERGYNSPLHF. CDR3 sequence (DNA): TGTGCCAGCAGAGAGAGGGGCTATAATTCACCCCTCCACTTT.